These T cell receptor beta chains were read from a single sample in a study of CD8+ T cells in alopecia areata. Assay used: immunoSEQ multiplex PCR; TCRdb lists only in-frame clones, some missing. The sample has about 180,000 clones; around half are singletons. The sequencing here drew on CD8+ T cells sorted from blood, taken at week 24, from a patient treated with tofacitinib. The receptors come from a human donor with alopecia areata. Each CDR3 is given with its conserved first and last residue. D genes are given only for firm matches. Clone size is shown for a subset of rows, as once, few, many or a class of expanded clone.

TRBJ2-4,TRBV10-3,-,-,CAISDTGRDIQYF,TGTGCCATCAGTGACACAGGGAGGGACATTCAGTACTTC
TRBJ2-7,TRBV9,once,TRBD1,CASSPTTGDEQYF,TGTGCCAGCAGCCCCACGACAGGGGACGAGCAGTACTTC
TRBJ2-7,TRBV27,-,-,CASSENRPLSYEQYF,TGTGCCAGCAGTGAGAACAGGCCCCTCTCCTACGAGCAGTACTTC
TRBJ2-6,TRBV30,once,-,CASVKKNDYSGANVLTF,TGTGCCTCGGTAAAGAAGAATGACTACTCTGGGGCCAACGTCCTGACTTTC
TRBJ1-2,TRBV27,few,TRBD1,CASSPSGTGYGYTF,TGTGCCAGCAGTCCATCGGGGACAGGCTATGGCTACACCTTC
TRBJ2-7,TRBV7-2,few,-,CASSLGELYEQYF,TGTGCCAGCAGCTTGGGCGAACTGTACGAGCAGTACTTC
TRBJ1-2,TRBV9,-,-,CASSVGGYGYTF,TGTGCCAGCAGCGTAGGTGGCTATGGCTACACCTTC
TRBJ2-5,TRBV7-8,few,-,CASSSLADRTGGTQYF,TGTGCCAGCAGCTCCCTTGCCGACAGGACCGGGGGGACCCAGTACTTC
TRBJ2-1,TRBV5-6,few,TRBD2,CASSVSGGAYNEQFF,TGTGCCAGCAGCGTGAGCGGGGGGGCGTACAATGAGCAGTTCTTC
TRBJ1-1,TRBV2,few,TRBD1,CASSEGQGGMNTEAFF,TGTGCCAGCAGTGAGGGACAGGGAGGCATGAACACTGAAGCTTTCTTT
TRBJ2-2,TRBV5-1,-,TRBD2,CASSPGTSGGELFF,TGCGCCAGCAGCCCCGGGACTAGCGGCGGGGAGCTGTTTTTT
TRBJ2-7,TRBV4-3,few,-,CASSQEWGTENYEQYF,TGCGCCAGCAGCCAAGAATGGGGGACGGAAAACTACGAGCAGTACTTC
TRBJ2-7,TRBV14,once,TRBD1,CASSQVWTGFYEQYF,TGTGCCAGCAGCCAAGTATGGACAGGTTTCTACGAGCAGTACTTC
TRBJ1-2,TRBV2,-,-,CASSESGSSRFGYTF,TGTGCCAGCAGTGAATCGGGGAGTTCCCGTTTTGGCTACACCTTC
TRBJ1-2,TRBV4-3,-,TRBD1,CASSQDRGYGYTF,TGCGCCAGCAGCCAGGACAGGGGCTATGGCTACACCTTC
TRBJ1-2,TRBV7-8,-,TRBD1,CASSYRGQGFIDGYTF,TGTGCCAGCAGCTACCGGGGACAGGGATTCATCGATGGCTACACCTTC
TRBJ2-5,TRBV6-5,-,-,CASSSRSGAQETQYF,TGTGCCAGCAGTTCGAGGTCTGGGGCCCAAGAGACCCAGTACTTC
TRBJ1-2,TRBV30,-,TRBD1,CAGDRVQVDGYTF,TGTGCCGGTGACAGGGTTCAGGTAGATGGCTACACCTTC
TRBJ2-7,TRBV25-1,-,-,CASRATINRDGSYEQYF,TGTGCCAGCAGGGCCACCATTAACAGGGACGGTTCCTACGAGCAGTACTTC
TRBJ2-3,TRBV5-1,-,TRBD2,CASSLVVSGGGDTQYF,TGCGCCAGCAGCTTGGTGGTTAGCGGGGGAGGAGATACGCAGTATTTT
TRBJ2-3,TRBV5-1,once,TRBD1,CASSLQGQGASDTQYF,TGCGCCAGCAGCTTGCAAGGACAGGGGGCTTCAGATACGCAGTATTTT
TRBJ1-4,TRBV9,-,-,CASSPDPLSDRLTEKLFF,TGTGCCAGCAGCCCGGACCCTCTATCGGACAGACTAACTGAAAAACTGTTTTTT
TRBJ2-2,TRBV7-9,-,-,CASSAAGVGGELFF,TGTGCCAGCAGCGCCGCCGGGGTCGGCGGGGAGCTGTTTTTT
TRBJ2-1,TRBV7-2,-,-,CASSPDLASYNEQFF,TGTGCCAGCAGCCCCGACCTAGCCTCCTACAATGAGCAGTTCTTC
TRBJ1-1,TRBV5-1,-,TRBD1,CASSPGQGRPEAFF,TGCGCCAGCAGCCCGGGACAGGGAAGACCTGAAGCTTTCTTT
TRBJ1-2,TRBV29-1,-,-,CSVPKGDSGYTF,TGCAGCGTTCCCAAAGGGGATTCGGGCTACACCTTC
TRBJ1-1,TRBV15,-,-,CATSSHLGANTEAFF,TGTGCCACCAGCAGCCATCTCGGGGCGAACACTGAAGCTTTCTTT
TRBJ1-1,TRBV19,few,-,CASSIGAGIAEAFF,TGTGCCAGTAGTATAGGGGCAGGGATCGCTGAAGCTTTCTTT
TRBJ2-1,TRBV4-3,-,-,CASSQFQGNEQFF,TGCGCCAGCAGCCAATTCCAGGGGAATGAGCAGTTCTTC
TRBJ2-1,TRBV13,-,TRBD2,CASSSDILAGGEQFF,TGTGCCAGCAGCTCCGACATTCTAGCGGGGGGAGAGCAGTTCTTC
TRBJ2-5,TRBV29-1,-,TRBD1,CSADRGRISETQYF,TGCAGCGCGGACAGGGGGAGGATTTCGGAGACCCAGTACTTC
TRBJ2-3,TRBV9,-,-,CASSVGSRTATDTQYF,TGTGCCAGCAGCGTAGGTTCCCGGACAGCAACGGATACGCAGTATTTT
TRBJ2-1,TRBV7-2,-,-,CASSLVGGEQFF,TGTGCCAGCAGCTTAGTGGGCGGGGAGCAGTTCTTC
TRBJ1-5,TRBV12-5,few,-,CASGLAQGYGQPQHF,TGTGCTAGTGGTTTGGCCCAGGGATACGGTCAGCCCCAGCATTTT
TRBJ2-1,TRBV5-6,-,-,CASSLDSYNEQFF,TGTGCCAGCAGTTTGGACAGCTACAATGAGCAGTTCTTC
TRBJ1-2,TRBV29-1,-,-,CSVELLDDYGYTF,TGCAGCGTTGAACTGTTGGATGACTATGGCTACACCTTC
TRBJ2-2,TRBV6-5,-,-,CASTGSGELFF,TGTGCCAGCACTGGGTCGGGGGAGCTGTTTTTT
TRBJ1-2,TRBV5-1,-,-,CASSFGTEYGYTF,TGCGCCAGCAGCTTTGGAACCGAATATGGCTACACCTTC
TRBJ1-5,TRBV30,few,-,CAWSVVQGHQPQHF,TGTGCCTGGAGTGTAGTCCAGGGCCATCAGCCCCAGCATTTT
TRBJ2-1,TRBV30,-,TRBD2,CAWNYGSGGNEQFF,TGTGCCTGGAATTATGGAAGCGGGGGGAATGAGCAGTTCTTC
TRBJ1-2,TRBV7-9,-,-,CASSLNQGKANYGYTF,TGTGCCAGCAGCCTAAATCAGGGGAAAGCTAACTATGGCTACACCTTC
TRBJ2-3,TRBV13,-,-,CASSLGGGRRGDTQYF,TGTGCCAGCAGCTTAGGTGGCGGTAGACGGGGAGATACGCAGTATTTT
TRBJ1-2,TRBV13,-,TRBD1,CASSSGGVHGYTF,TGTGCCAGCAGCTCAGGGGGCGTCCATGGCTACACCTTC
TRBJ2-4,TRBV7-2,-,-,CASSLASGHIAKNIQYF,TGTGCCAGCAGCTTAGCCTCGGGACATATAGCCAAAAACATTCAGTACTTC
TRBJ2-3,TRBV7-9,few,-,CASSFGSDSTDTQYF,TGTGCCAGCAGCTTCGGGAGTGATAGCACAGATACGCAGTATTTT
TRBJ2-1,TRBV13,-,-,CASSSQPREQFF,TGTGCCAGCAGCTCACAACCTAGAGAGCAGTTCTTC
TRBJ2-7,TRBV30,few,TRBD2,CAWSVGVAGGIYEQYF,TGTGCCTGGAGTGTCGGAGTCGCGGGGGGAATTTACGAGCAGTACTTC
TRBJ1-2,TRBV2,-,-,CASGDDRPNYGYTF,TGTGCCAGCGGTGATGACAGACCGAACTATGGCTACACCTTC